The T cell receptor (beta chain) described here comes from a study of radiotherapy plus CTLA-4 blockade in lung cancer. Background on the study: Objective responses were documented in under 20% of patients, with disease control in roughly 33%.

Overall study findings and caveats: Researchers report tumor-derived TCR clones expanding in blood after radiotherapy plus ipilimumab. Interferon-beta and early blood T cell clone dynamics reportedly predicted response best.

Only in-frame clones appear in the TCRdb table, and some are missing; sequencing was by immunoSEQ multiplex PCR. Of 50,000 to 60,000 clones in the sample, around 80% were seen once. With ipilimumab providing CTLA-4 blockade, focal radiation was administered to patients who had chemo-refractory metastatic non-small-cell lung cancer. This clone was detected a few times. Its antigen is undetermined. The CDR3 contains 17 residues. With 6 bases clipped from V and 3 bases from J, the junction kept 15 bases outside the gene matches. Germline CDR1 reads SNHLY; CDR2 reads FYNNEI. Sequencing used peripheral blood, obtained from a patient treated with radiotherapy plus ipilimumab. The J gene is TRBJ2-7, the V gene TRBV2, with 9 bases matching TRBD1. This TCR was sampled from a human donor with non-small cell lung cancer who had a complete response to radiotherapy plus ipilimumab. CDR3 sequence reads: CASRSGTGLYFSYEQYF. The CDR3 DNA follows: TGTGCCAGCAGGTCCGGGACAGGGCTTTACTTTAGCTACGAGCAGTACTTC.